A selection of T cell receptor beta chains follows, all from one sample in a study of blood T cell repertoires in COVID-19. Clones were read by immunoSEQ multiplex PCR, and TCRdb kept only the in-frame ones, dropping some. This sample yields 200,000 to 300,000 clones, of which 84% are seen a single time; less than 4.5% belongs to the top ten. The sequenced sample was peripheral blood. Source of these receptors: a middle-aged man with acute or convalescent COVID-19. Each CDR3 is given with its conserved first and last residue. The order of the fields is CDR3 DNA, CDR3 protein, V gene, D gene, J gene, clone size. D genes are given only for firm matches. Clone size is shown for a subset of rows, as once, few, many or a class of expanded clone.

DNA: TGTGCCACCAGTGAAGGACAGGGGGCGGTCACCGGGGAGCTGTTTTTT
CDR3: CATSEGQGAVTGELFF
V: TRBV24-1
D: TRBD1
J: TRBJ2-2
size: NA

DNA: TGTGCCAGCAGAACTACCCAGACAGGGGGTAATAATTCACCCCTCCACTTT
CDR3: CASRTTQTGGNNSPLHF
V: TRBV3-1/TRBV3-2
D: TRBD1
J: TRBJ1-6
size: NA

DNA: TGTGCCACCAGTGAAGGACAGGTCTCCACAGATACGCAGTATTTT
CDR3: CATSEGQVSTDTQYF
V: TRBV24-1
D: TRBD1
J: TRBJ2-3
size: NA

DNA: TGTGCCAGCAGCTTGGCTACAGGGTTAGGTAATTCACCCCTCCACTTT
CDR3: CASSLATGLGNSPLHF
V: TRBV5-6
D: NA
J: TRBJ1-6
size: NA

DNA: TGTGCCAGCGGCCCAGAACGGGGAGTTTATGGCTACACCTTC
CDR3: CASGPERGVYGYTF
V: TRBV6-5
D: NA
J: TRBJ1-2
size: NA

DNA: TGTGCCAGCAGCCAAGATCGGGACAGGGCCCTGAAAAAACTGTTTTTT
CDR3: CASSQDRDRALKKLFF
V: TRBV3-1/TRBV3-2
D: TRBD1
J: TRBJ1-4
size: NA

DNA: TGTGCCAGCAGCCTTATCCCGACAGCCTGGACTGAAGCTTTCTTT
CDR3: CASSLIPTAWTEAFF
V: TRBV11-3
D: NA
J: TRBJ1-1
size: NA

DNA: TGTGCCAGCAGTTACGAGAAATCCTACGAGCAGTACTTC
CDR3: CASSYEKSYEQYF
V: TRBV6-5
D: NA
J: TRBJ2-7
size: NA

DNA: TGCGCCAGCAGCTTGGATCCTATCTACGCCGGGGAGCTGTTTTTT
CDR3: CASSLDPIYAGELFF
V: TRBV5-1
D: NA
J: TRBJ2-2
size: NA

DNA: TGTGCCAGCAGCTCTAGGACAGGGCTCTCGCTCTATGGCTACACCTTC
CDR3: CASSSRTGLSLYGYTF
V: TRBV11-3
D: TRBD1
J: TRBJ1-2
size: NA

DNA: TGTGCCAGCAGCTTCCGGCCGTCTGGGCCAGATACGCAGTATTTT
CDR3: CASSFRPSGPDTQYF
V: TRBV11-3
D: NA
J: TRBJ2-3
size: few

DNA: TGTGCCAGCAGCTTATTAAAGCGCGAGCAGTACTTC
CDR3: CASSLLKREQYF
V: TRBV11-2
D: NA
J: TRBJ2-7
size: NA

DNA: TGTGCCAGCAGTTTGTCACGACAGGATGGCTACACCTTC
CDR3: CASSLSRQDGYTF
V: TRBV12-3/TRBV12-4
D: NA
J: TRBJ1-2
size: NA

DNA: TGTGCCAGCAGCCAAGAAGAGCGGGAGAACTACAATGAGCAGTTCTTC
CDR3: CASSQEERENYNEQFF
V: TRBV3-1/TRBV3-2
D: TRBD2
J: TRBJ2-1
size: NA

DNA: TGTGCCAGCAGCCTGTACGGAGGGAACACTGAAGCTTTCTTT
CDR3: CASSLYGGNTEAFF
V: TRBV2
D: NA
J: TRBJ1-1
size: NA

DNA: TGTGCCAGCAGTGAACTTCCCCCTTACGAGCAGTACTTC
CDR3: CASSELPPYEQYF
V: TRBV6-1
D: NA
J: TRBJ2-7
size: NA

DNA: TGTGCCACCAGCAGAGACAGGTTCTCTGGAAACACCATATATTTT
CDR3: CATSRDRFSGNTIYF
V: TRBV15
D: NA
J: TRBJ1-3
size: once

DNA: TGTGCCAGCAGCTCCCGGACTAGCGGTTCCTACGAGCAGTACTTC
CDR3: CASSSRTSGSYEQYF
V: TRBV11-3
D: TRBD2
J: TRBJ2-7
size: once

DNA: TGCGCCAGCAGCCCCGCGGGAACTTTCTCTGGAAACACCATATATTTT
CDR3: CASSPAGTFSGNTIYF
V: TRBV4-1
D: NA
J: TRBJ1-3
size: NA

DNA: TGTGCCAGCAGCGCGATGCAGGGTGGTCGAGGTTCTGGAAACACCATATATTTT
CDR3: CASSAMQGGRGSGNTIYF
V: TRBV7-2
D: NA
J: TRBJ1-3
size: NA

DNA: TGTGCCAGCAGTTACTTGGGACAGGGGAATGGCTACACCTTC
CDR3: CASSYLGQGNGYTF
V: TRBV6-5
D: TRBD1
J: TRBJ1-2
size: NA

DNA: TGTGCCAGCAGCCACCCGGGGGGACAGGGGTACATTCAGTACTTC
CDR3: CASSHPGGQGYIQYF
V: TRBV7-2
D: TRBD1
J: TRBJ2-4
size: once

DNA: TGCGCCAGCGGGGACAGGGGAGGCCCTGAAGCTTTCTTT
CDR3: CASGDRGGPEAFF
V: TRBV5-1
D: TRBD1
J: TRBJ1-1
size: NA

DNA: TGTGCCAGCAGCGTACCCTCTAGCGGGAGGGTAGAGACCCAGTACTTC
CDR3: CASSVPSSGRVETQYF
V: TRBV5-4
D: TRBD2
J: TRBJ2-5
size: NA

DNA: TGTGCCAGTAGTATAGCAGGGTCTAGGGTAAATGAGCAGTTCTTC
CDR3: CASSIAGSRVNEQFF
V: TRBV19
D: NA
J: TRBJ2-1
size: NA

DNA: TGTGCCAGCTCAACCTATACCGGACAGATGGAGACCCAGTACTTC
CDR3: CASSTYTGQMETQYF
V: TRBV18
D: NA
J: TRBJ2-5
size: NA

DNA: TGTGCCAGCAGCCAAGCCTCCAATGAGCAGTTCTTC
CDR3: CASSQASNEQFF
V: TRBV3-1/TRBV3-2
D: NA
J: TRBJ2-1
size: once

DNA: TGTGCCAGCAGCCCCCGCAAAGGGGGTCACATTCAGTACTTC
CDR3: CASSPRKGGHIQYF
V: TRBV9
D: NA
J: TRBJ2-4
size: once

DNA: TGTGCCAGCAGTGACCCACCAAGGGGCTACAATGAGCAGTTCTTC
CDR3: CASSDPPRGYNEQFF
V: TRBV25-1
D: NA
J: TRBJ2-1
size: NA

DNA: TGTGCCAGCAGTGAACAGGGGGCGCCCGTCGAAGTCTACACCTTC
CDR3: CASSEQGAPVEVYTF
V: TRBV25-1
D: TRBD1
J: TRBJ1-2
size: once

DNA: TGTGCCTGGACACTCAAGACACTTATGAACACTGAAGCTTTCTTT
CDR3: CAWTLKTLMNTEAFF
V: TRBV30
D: NA
J: TRBJ1-1
size: NA

DNA: TGCGCCAGCAGTCCCGGGACAGGCTGTAATCAGCCCCAGCATTTT
CDR3: CASSPGTGCNQPQHF
V: TRBV23-1
D: TRBD1
J: TRBJ1-5
size: NA

DNA: TGCGCCAGCAGTGACCCAGGAACGACCCAGTACTTC
CDR3: CASSDPGTTQYF
V: TRBV10-1
D: NA
J: TRBJ2-5
size: NA

DNA: TGTGCCAGCAGCCTCAGGACAGGGGGCACCGGGGAGCTGTTTTTT
CDR3: CASSLRTGGTGELFF
V: TRBV14
D: TRBD1
J: TRBJ2-2
size: NA

DNA: TGTGCCAGCAGTGACACGGTGGGCGCTGAAGCTTTCTTT
CDR3: CASSDTVGAEAFF
V: TRBV25-1
D: NA
J: TRBJ1-1
size: NA

DNA: TGTGCCAGCTCACCACCGTCACAGACTAACTATGGCTACACCTTC
CDR3: CASSPPSQTNYGYTF
V: TRBV18
D: NA
J: TRBJ1-2
size: NA

DNA: TGTGCCAGCAGCAGTACTAGCTCCTACGAGCAGTACTTC
CDR3: CASSSTSSYEQYF
V: TRBV7-2
D: NA
J: TRBJ2-7
size: NA

DNA: TGTGCCAGCAGTTACTCTGGCGGGCTGAATTCACCCCTCCACTTT
CDR3: CASSYSGGLNSPLHF
V: TRBV6-5
D: NA
J: TRBJ1-6
size: NA

DNA: TGTGCCAGTGCTTATGGGAGAGACTACACCTTC
CDR3: CASAYGRDYTF
V: TRBV6-6
D: NA
J: TRBJ1-2
size: NA

DNA: TGTGCCAGTGCCGGGGGAGGTGGGGCCAACGTCCTGACTTTC
CDR3: CASAGGGGANVLTF
V: TRBV19
D: NA
J: TRBJ2-6
size: NA

DNA: TGTGCCAGCAGCAAGGGACAGTCGGGCACCGGGGAGCTGTTTTTT
CDR3: CASSKGQSGTGELFF
V: TRBV7-9
D: TRBD1
J: TRBJ2-2
size: NA

DNA: TGTGCCAGCAGCTTGGGACTAGCGGCCTACAATGAGCAGTTCTTC
CDR3: CASSLGLAAYNEQFF
V: TRBV5-8
D: TRBD2
J: TRBJ2-1
size: NA

DNA: TGTGCCAGCAGTGCGACAGGGCGAGCTTTCTTT
CDR3: CASSATGRAFF
V: TRBV12-3/TRBV12-4
D: TRBD1
J: TRBJ1-1
size: NA

DNA: TGTGCCTGGAGTGTAGCAGGGAATGGCAATCAGCCCCAGCATTTT
CDR3: CAWSVAGNGNQPQHF
V: TRBV30
D: NA
J: TRBJ1-5
size: NA

DNA: TGCAGCGTGCCCGGGACAGGGCACACTGAAGCTTTCTTT
CDR3: CSVPGTGHTEAFF
V: TRBV29-1
D: TRBD1
J: TRBJ1-1
size: NA

DNA: TGTGCCAGCAGTTACTCGAGTGGGAATCAGGGTTACGAGCAGTACTTC
CDR3: CASSYSSGNQGYEQYF
V: TRBV6-5
D: NA
J: TRBJ2-7
size: NA

DNA: TGTGCCAGCAGTCTATGCCCCGGCGGCCAGATCCTACTTTGCGACGAGCAGTACTTC
CDR3: CASSLCPGGQILLCDEQYF
V: TRBV27
D: NA
J: TRBJ2-7
size: NA